This T cell receptor (beta chain) was captured by sequencing in a study of OX40 agonist ivuxolimab in advanced cancers. About the research overall: Dose-escalation subjects each had hepatocellular carcinoma, melanoma, renal cell or head and neck cancer. Findings and caveats of the study: There were, on average, more expanded clones in CD8+ T cells than in CD4+. CD4+ and CD8+ T cells in blood underwent clonal expansion by week 6 at 0.1 to 3.0 mg/kg.

No patient had autoimmune disease or received systemic immunosuppression. The CDR3 totals 13 residues. Looked up from germline, CDR1 is SQVTM and CDR2 is ANQGSEA. Trimming took 4 bases from V and 3 from J; bases not matched to a gene: 3. Turning to this clone: Antigen specificity is unknown.

The assay was immunoSEQ multiplex PCR, and TCRdb's table has in-frame clones only and misses some. The sample has about 64,000 clones; 85% to 90% are singletons. The chain combines TRBV29-1 with TRBJ2-7; 10 nucleotides line up with TRBD1. The specimen comprised CD4+ or CD8+ T cells sorted from blood, sampled in a trial of the OX40 agonist ivuxolimab. This clonotype was sampled from an adult with an advanced solid tumor such as melanoma, head and neck, liver or kidney cancer. The CDR3 reads CSVGGTGDYEQYF. The CDR3 DNA sequence: TGCAGCGTTGGGGGGACAGGGGACTACGAGCAGTACTTC.